This TCR beta chain was retrieved from a study of PD-1 blockade in mismatch repair-deficient tumors. Every patient had mismatch repair deficiency by PCR or immunohistochemistry. TCRs were sequenced from a few patients responding to pembrolizumab. Deletions cut 2 bases from V and 2 bases from J, with 16 bases between. This CDR3 region has 16 residues. The germline V gene encodes CDR1 ENHRY and CDR2 SYGVKD. On this clone: The antigen is unknown.

Sequencing was performed with immunoSEQ multiplex PCR; in TCRdb, only in-frame clones are kept and a portion is missing. The sample includes some 110,000 clones, over 65% of them seen just once. The study, taken as a whole, reports: Tumor-resident clones, often absent from pretreatment blood, expanded after pembrolizumab and then contracted.

The source material was peripheral blood, sampled about 13 months after starting pembrolizumab. This clonotype originated in an adult with mismatch repair-deficient cancer. The chain links TRBV10-3 to TRBJ2-7; unclear D gene. The CDR3 loop reads CAISEAGQASAYEQYF. CDR3 in DNA: TGTGCCATCAGTGAGGCCGGGCAAGCCAGCGCCTACGAGCAGTACTTC.